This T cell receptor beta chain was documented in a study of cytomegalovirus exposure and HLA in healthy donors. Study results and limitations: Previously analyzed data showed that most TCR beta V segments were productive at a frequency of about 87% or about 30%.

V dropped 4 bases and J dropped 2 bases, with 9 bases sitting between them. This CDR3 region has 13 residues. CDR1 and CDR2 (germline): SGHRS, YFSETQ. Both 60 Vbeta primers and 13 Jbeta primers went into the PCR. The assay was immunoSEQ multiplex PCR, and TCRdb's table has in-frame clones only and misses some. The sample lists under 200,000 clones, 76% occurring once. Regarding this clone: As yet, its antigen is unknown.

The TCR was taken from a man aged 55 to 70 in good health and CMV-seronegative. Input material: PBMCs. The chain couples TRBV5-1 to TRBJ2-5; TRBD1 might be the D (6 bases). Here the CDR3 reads CASSRGQQETQYF. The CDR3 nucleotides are TGCGCCAGCAGCAGAGGACAGCAAGAGACCCAGTACTTC.